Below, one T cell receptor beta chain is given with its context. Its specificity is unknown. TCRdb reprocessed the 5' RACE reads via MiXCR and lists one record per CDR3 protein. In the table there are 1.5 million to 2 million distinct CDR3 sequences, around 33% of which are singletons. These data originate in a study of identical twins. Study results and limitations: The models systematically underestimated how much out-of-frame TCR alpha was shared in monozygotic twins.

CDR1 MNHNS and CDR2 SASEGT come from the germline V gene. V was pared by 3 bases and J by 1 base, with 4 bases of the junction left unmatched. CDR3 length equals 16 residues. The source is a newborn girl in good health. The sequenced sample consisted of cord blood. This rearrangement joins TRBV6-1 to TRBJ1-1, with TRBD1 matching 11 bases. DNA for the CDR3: TGTGCCAGCAGTGACAGGACAGGGGGCCCGAACACTGAAGCTTTCTTT. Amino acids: CASSDRTGGPNTEAFF.